This entry describes one T cell receptor (beta chain). Its antigen is not yet known. Base qualities are not recorded, but no much larger clone differs from it by a single base. Receptor amplification or capture employed the immunoSEQ multiplex PCR assay. For the multiplex PCR, a mixture combining 60 forward primers for TCR Vbeta segments and 13 reverse primers for TCR Jbeta segments was used. A multiplex PCR assay on genomic DNA amplified the CDR3 region of rearranged TCR beta genes. Amplified TCR beta libraries were sequenced as 87-base-pair reads on the Illumina HiSeq System. On the authors' methods: A later analysis counted 65 million to 90 million unique TCR beta chains across the 550 to 750 repertoires, and approximately 11 million of these chains were shared by at least two donors. Raw reads were error-corrected and collapsed into unique sequences with a nearest-neighbor algorithm that merged closely related sequences to remove PCR and sequencing errors. V, D and J gene segments were assigned by aligning CDR3 sequences to IMGT reference sequences. For a sequence to be retained, a match of at least six nucleotides was required to both a V gene segment and a J gene segment. A rearrangement counted as productive if the CDR3 had no stop codons and remained in frame with V and J, and every other rearrangement counted as non-productive. CDR3 was defined by IMGT convention, running from the second conserved V-encoded cysteine to the conserved J-encoded phenylalanine. The earlier analysis of about 590 of the donors excluded sequences that lacked an unambiguous match to a single V gene segment. An earlier analysis of several hundred of the donors classified V segments as functional when productive rearrangements were above 56.7% and as segregating when the standard deviation between donors was above 5%. To diagnose cytomegalovirus status from the catalog of TCR beta chain sequences, a statistical classification framework was built. A later analysis assigned V and J genes by comparing TCR nucleotide sequences with IMGT/GENE-DB human TR gene sequences. The TCRdist pipeline was used in a later analysis to assign CDR3 sequences and most-parsimonious VDJ recombination scenarios. In a later analysis, each TCR beta chain was defined by its CDR3 amino acid sequence together with its V-gene family, and reads lacking a unique V-gene family were excluded. In a later analysis, 450 to 600 highly shared, low-generation-probability nucleotide sequences were removed to address suspected cross-contamination and a sequencing artifact. In a later analysis, a clonal expansion index for each public chain was calculated from normalized within-repertoire ranks of inferred template counts. Generation probabilities in a later analysis came from a VDJ recombination model fitted to out-of-frame rearrangements, and those results were checked against IGoR. In a later analysis, hypergeometric tests were used to score TCR-TCR, TCR-HLA and TCR-CMV co-occurrence, with a repertoire-size bias correction applied to TCR pairs. In a later analysis, false discovery rates were estimated by permuting HLA or CMV assignments 20 times. In a later analysis, co-occurring TCRs were grouped using DBSCAN, with TCRdist sequence similarity added in when clustering inside HLA-allele-positive subsets. Co-occurrence clustering excluded repertoires with fewer than 30,000 or more than 120,000 public chains, plus five with anomalous nucleotide sharing. This immuneACCESS table, as held by TCRdb, lists in-frame sequences with V and J called but not all clones. Of the missing ones, under half trace to an unresolved V gene in checked studies; the others have no known cause. That table furnishes V, J and clone size, whereas the DNA furnished D and trimming. A total of about 210,000 clones appear in this sample, over 60% of them only once. 1.8% of the sample comes from the top ten.

This sample was included in a study of cytomegalovirus exposure and HLA in healthy donors (dated by TCRdb to 2015 to 2018). The study in broad terms: According to an earlier analysis of several hundred of the donors, about 179 million T cells yielded over 100 million unique TCR beta sequences and approximately 300 Gb of sequence data. About 320 gigabases of sequencing data and some 85 million unique TCR sequences were included in an early release covering about 600 HLA-typed donors. In addition to the first cohort of approximately 650 subjects, a separate validation cohort of 100 to 150 different subjects was used. High-throughput TCR immunosequencing, statistical association of individual TCRs with disease status, and machine learning were combined to predict cytomegalovirus infection status. To decide whether each TCR beta V gene segment behaved as functional or pseudogenic, an earlier analysis of approximately 590 of the donors relied on high-throughput TCR beta sequencing. HLA typing included class I and class II loci at four-digit resolution. The study used immunosequencing to profile the T cell repertoires of more than 650 subjects and linked those repertoires to cytomegalovirus serostatus. Of the approximately 400 genotyped donors, over 65% fell in the genetic ancestry cluster associated with self-reported Caucasian donors. Five DR-DQ haplotypes were treated as single units for association and clustering because of strong linkage in the cohort. The number of typed donors differed by locus: roughly 629-640 for A, B, C, DRB1 and DQB1; 500 to 550 for DQA1; some 590 for DPA1; and roughly 450 for DPB1. Every repertoire in the discovery cohort had been generated on one and the same sequencing platform. In a later analysis, previously published TCR beta repertoires from fewer than 750 donors were re-analyzed and high-resolution HLA genotyping was added so that TCR occurrence patterns could be studied. Donor age, sex, ethnicity and CMV serostatus were collected together with the repertoire data. Genome-wide SNP genotypes for about 65% of the 666 donors were used in a later genetic analysis, which treated that subset as a discovery cohort. On average, roughly 250,000 unique TCR beta nucleotide sequences were sequenced per donor among 398 genotyped donors of the cohort, with about 17% of those sequences being non-productive. Rather than using new phenotypic data, the later analysis identified candidate immune exposures from TCR beta sequences and from how often those sequences occurred across donors. The aim of the study was to test whether cataloging public T cell receptors could identify signatures of past pathogen exposure.

The cohort was made up of around 720 healthy bone marrow donors. Cohort members were all nominally healthy when sampled, although unrecorded immune exposures were likely present. The donor tested CMV seronegative, placing the donor among the approximately 360 seronegative members of the cohort. A peripheral blood sample was provided by each donor, and peripheral blood mononuclear cells were used for TCR beta sequencing. The Qiagen DNeasy Blood Extraction Kit was used to extract genomic DNA from the blood cell samples. The germline V gene gives CDR1 as SGHAT and CDR2 as FQNNGV. Compared with germline, V lacks 5 bases and J lacks 5 bases; bases without a gene match: 2. The CDR3 numbers 12 residues from cysteine through phenylalanine. Only CDR3 DNA is held: 36 bases, read in frame from base 1. Broad study findings and their caveats: Correlated functional status among segregating V segments might reflect linkage disequilibrium, but an unknown experimental factor could not be ruled out. The 87-base-pair reads could not distinguish some IMGT-functional V segments, including TRBV6-2 and TRBV6-3, so those segments were excluded. According to a later genetic analysis, donors in an Asian-associated ancestry cluster had fewer N-insertions in productive TCRs than the roughly 700-donor mean. In a later analysis, around 17,000 TCR beta sequences were associated with specific HLA alleles at a false discovery rate of 0.05. A later analysis found that most CMV-associated TCR beta chains appeared HLA-restricted, with HLA associations seemingly driven largely by CMV exposure. This cohort had only TCR beta chains sequenced, and the lack of alpha or paired-chain data limited which features could be detected. Assigning TCR associations to individual alleles was difficult when HLA alleles, especially DR and DQ, strongly co-occurred. In an earlier analysis of approximately 590 of the donors, most TCR beta V segments were observed in productive rearrangements about 90% or about 30% of the time, broadly matching IMGT annotations. Because counts were too low, 15 to 20 rarely observed V segments, including chromosome 9 orphons, were excluded from the earlier analysis of a few hundred of the donors. An association between a missense DCLRE1C variant and V-gene and J-gene trimming of TCR beta chains was found in a later genetic analysis and replicated in an independent cohort. In the study, around 160 TCR beta chains were listed as associated with cytomegalovirus. Across donors, most TCR sequences were observed very rarely, whereas some public TCRs were present in many individuals. Immune exposure information for the cohort was limited to CMV serostatus. Roughly uniform sequencing depth across donors was assumed in presence/absence analyses, although this assumption may not hold. According to the authors, the approach could potentially be generalized to other disease states and immunological phenotypes. A later analysis found that HLA-associated TCR beta chains were more clonally expanded and had lower generation probabilities than equally common non-associated chains. A later analysis reported that several top co-occurrence clusters appeared linked to parvovirus B19, influenza, CMV and Epstein-Barr virus. Because HLA typing was unavailable for some donors at each locus, only the typed subset was used in association tests. The classifier was reported to diagnose cytomegalovirus status with high specificity and sensitivity in both the original cohort and the validation cohort. In vitro tests confirmed that a few of the cytomegalovirus-associated TCR beta chains recognize cytomegalovirus antigens. A further reported finding was that TCR beta sequences accurately predicted the HLA-A and HLA-B alleles for most subjects in the first cohort. A later analysis found that TCR association rates varied across HLA loci, with DRB1 alleles showing the most associated TCRs and HLA-C alleles the fewest. The sequencing pipeline was judged likely to have produced a cluster of highly shared sequence variants as a technical artifact.

This sequence originates from a male donor in good health and CMV-seronegative. Sequencing used PBMCs. The chain joins TRBV11-2 to TRBJ1-2; TRBD1 fits 7 bases in the junction. The CDR3 here reads CASSQTGYGYTF. The bases read TGTGCCAGCAGCCAGACAGGGTATGGCTACACCTTC.